This T cell receptor (beta chain) was identified during a study of human T cells and chemical hapten exposure. Study conclusions and caveats: Counts of TCRs expanded at PT1 correlated positively with patch test score.

This clonotype was counted a few times. As yet, its antigen is unknown. Time point: pre-sensitization, week 0. Treatment noted: therapeutic diphenylcyclopropenone sensitization with weekly scalp DPC. Researchers sampled blood before each patch test went on. The germline V and J ends were trimmed by 5 bases and 0 bases, with 8 bases remaining between them. This CDR3 comprises 13 residues. Per the germline V gene, CDR1 is DFQATT and CDR2 is SNEGSKA (reference sequence). Each cDNA molecule in the library carried unique molecular identifiers. TCRdb analysed the RACE reads with MiXCR anew, one entry per CDR3 protein. The sample yields fewer than 60,000 distinct CDR3 sequences, 10% to 12% seen once.

The source material was whole blood, sampled in connection with sensitization to the hapten diphenylcyclopropenone (DPC). The chain joins TRBV20-1 to TRBJ1-3; D not resolved. The TCR comes from a woman aged 40 to 50 with alopecia areata. Some clones in this sample may be carry-over from other donors' samples. CDR3 DNA sequence: TGCAGTGCTCCTGCGATCTCTGGAAACACCATATATTTT. Translated: CSAPAISGNTIYF.